These 5 T cell receptor beta chains were all obtained from the same sample, sequenced in a study of blood T cell repertoires in COVID-19. Measured with immunoSEQ multiplex PCR; TCRdb has only the in-frame clones, and not every one. The table records under 200,000 clones, over 75% of them present only once. Material for sequencing was peripheral blood. Source of these receptors: a man aged 35-49 years with active or convalescent COVID-19.

As to this clone: The sample has other DNA sequences that encode this CDR3 too. The V and J genes are TRBV25-1 and TRBJ1-5; D is unclear. The CDR3 loop spans 14 amino acids. CDR1 is MGHDK and CDR2 is SYGVNS in the germline V gene. V lost 2 bases and J 3 bases, leaving 8 bases between the germline ends. The CDR3 DNA reads as TGTGCCAGCAGTGAAACCGGGTACAATCAGCCCCAGCATTTT. The encoded protein is CASSETGYNQPQHF.

The chain recombines TRBV18 with TRBJ1-1, with D possibly being TRBD1 (5 bases). The CDR3 length is 14 residues. Per the germline V gene, CDR1 is KGHSH and CDR2 is LQKENI. V shed 0 bases and J shed 3 bases, with 8 bases lying between them. CDR3 sequence reads: CASSPPSGHTEAFF. In DNA, the CDR3 is TGTGCCAGCTCACCACCGTCAGGGCACACTGAAGCTTTCTTT.

The chain is built from TRBV6-1 and TRBJ2-5; D is uncertain. V was clipped by 1 base and J by 2 bases, with 5 bases between them. The CDR3 contains 13 residues. In germline, CDR1 is MNHNS, CDR2 SASEGT. For the CDR3, the DNA is TGTGCCAGCAGTGAAGTGGCACAAGAGACCCAGTACTTC. Its protein is CASSEVAQETQYF.

The V call is TRBV11-3, the J call TRBJ2-7, with 7 bases that match TRBD1. The germline gives CDR1 SGHNT, CDR2 YENEEA. This CDR3 spans 16 amino acids. V trimming: 6 bases; J trimming: 3 bases; junction bases outside the gene matches: 14. The CDR3 DNA reads TGTGCCAGCAGATCTACTAAGGGACAGCAGAACTACGAGCAGTACTTC. It is translated as CASRSTKGQQNYEQYF.

J is TRBJ1-2 and V is TRBV30; D possibly corresponds to TRBD1 (5 bases). Per germline, CDR1 GTSNPN and CDR2 SVGIG (reference sequence). The length of the CDR3 is 17 residues. V was pared by 0 bases and J by 4 bases, with 21 bases between. The DNA of the CDR3 is TGTGCCTGGAGTGTAGGGAGGGACCGGCTGTCGGTCTATGGCTACACCTTC. It codes for CAWSVGRDRLSVYGYTF.